The 11 T cell receptor beta chains given below trace back to one sample, sequenced in a study of neurological immune-mediated disorders. MiXCR, run by TCRdb on the 5' RACE reads, gives a single entry per CDR3 protein. Seen here are approximately 100,000 distinct CDR3 sequences, less than 14% observed once, and the top ten hold 3.1%. Time point described: longitudinal time-point 3. Sequencing used PBMCs. These receptors all stem from a female donor with HTLV-1-associated myelopathy (HAM/TSP).

The sample holds many counts of this clonotype. J is TRBJ1-5 and V is TRBV6-1; 8 bases line up with TRBD1. Germline CDR1 is MNHNS and CDR2 is SASEGT. CDR3 length: 13 amino acids. V was clipped by 6 bases and J by 3 bases; unmatched bases: 1. The CDR3 spells CASRTGVNQPQHF. Written as DNA, the CDR3 is TGTGCCAGCAGGACAGGGGTCAATCAGCCCCAGCATTTT.

The table lists this clonotype with many counts. The chain employs TRBV6-6 and TRBJ2-7; 10 bases are shared with TRBD1. Germline V CDR1 and CDR2: MNHNY, SVGAGI (reference sequence). Unmatched junction bases numbered 6, after V lost 4 bases and J lost 6 bases. The CDR3 consists of 14 residues. The CDR3 region has the DNA TGTGCCAGCAGTTGGGGGACAGGGGTGGCCGAGCAGTACTTC. Residues: CASSWGTGVAEQYF.

At least ten counts were recorded for this clonotype. This chain links TRBV7-3 with TRBJ2-3; TRBD1 or TRBD2 may be the D gene (5 bases each). Germline V CDR1 and CDR2: SGHTA, FQGTGA. With 9 bases removed from V and 0 bases from J, the gap between germline ends came to 10 bases. The CDR3 is 13 residues long. The CDR3 DNA reads as TGTGCCAGTCGGGACGCGAGCACAGATACGCAGTATTTT. As protein: CASRDASTDTQYF. Using reference TRBV7-3 and TRBJ2-3 for the parts outside the CDR3, the full variable domain is GAGVSQTPSNKVTEKGKYVELRCDPISGHTALYWYRQSLGQGPEFLIYFQGTGAADDSGLPNDRFFAVRPEGSVSTLKIQRTERGDSAVYLCASRDASTDTQYFGPGTRLTVL.

At least ten counts were recorded for this clonotype. The gene calls are TRBV24-1 and TRBJ2-1; 13 positions agree with TRBD2. V lost 4 bases and J lost 6; bases outside the gene matches: 5. Germline CDR1 is KGHDR and CDR2 is SFDVKD. The CDR3 consists of 16 residues. As DNA, the CDR3 is TGTGCCACCAGTGAGACGACTAGCGGGGGGCCCAATGAGCAGTTCTTC. Protein product: CATSETTSGGPNEQFF.

This clonotype showed up many times. The V and J genes are TRBV5-1 and TRBJ2-3; 7 nucleotides align to TRBD1. Trimming removed 4 bases from V and 2 bases from J; junction bases left unmatched: 13. This CDR3 contains 17 residues. In germline, CDR1 is SGHRS, CDR2 YFSETQ. This chain's CDR3 is CASSGSGTATFTDTQYF. Written as DNA, the CDR3 is TGCGCCAGCAGCGGCTCCGGGACAGCAACATTCACAGATACGCAGTATTTT.

This clonotype was observed at least ten times. This chain uses TRBV6-6 with TRBJ2-3, with 8 bases fitting TRBD2. The CDR3 extends over 13 amino acids. V shed 10 bases and J 4 bases; nucleotides not matched to a gene: 7. Germline lookup yields CDR1 MNHNY and CDR2 SVGAGI (reference sequence). The CDR3 sequence is CATTGTSADTQYF. Here the CDR3 DNA reads TGTGCCACGACCGGGACTAGTGCAGATACGCAGTATTTT.

A remark on this clonotype: One junction end does not reproduce the germline sequence, and a read error may be involved. DNA of the CDR3: TGCGCCAGCAGTGAATCCGGCGGACGCACTGATAAGCAGTATTTT. This codes for CASSESGGRTDKQYF. V gene TRBV10-2 combines with J gene TRBJ2-3; D is ambiguous. Germline CDR1 WSHSY, CDR2 SAAADI. The CDR3 runs 15 residues.

This clonotype was seen only a few times. The chain carries TRBV5-1 and TRBJ2-3; the D gene is possibly TRBD2 (6 bases). Germline CDR1 is SGHRS and CDR2 is YFSETQ. The length of the CDR3 is 14 residues. Trimming took 3 bases from V and 2 from J, leaving 10 bases between them. This CDR3 reads CASSSGLNTDTQYF. In DNA, the CDR3 is TGCGCCAGCAGCTCGGGACTTAACACAGATACGCAGTATTTT. Full variable domain (missing parts from reference TRBV5-1 and TRBJ2-3): KAGVTQTPRYLIKTRGQQVTLSCSPISGHRSVSWYQQTPGQGLQFLFEYFSETQRNKGNFPGRFSGRQFSNSRSEMNVSTLELGDSALYLCASSSGLNTDTQYFGPGTRLTVL.

This clonotype showed up just a few times. The chain uses TRBV29-1 and TRBJ2-3; the D gene is possibly TRBD1 (7 bases). The CDR3 is 14 residues long. Germline lookup yields CDR1 SQVTM and CDR2 ANQGSEA. The germline V and J ends were trimmed by 3 bases and 6 bases, with 16 bases remaining between them. As DNA, the CDR3 is TGCAGCGTTGATGGAATCAGGGGGGACGATACGCAGTATTTT. Its translation: CSVDGIRGDDTQYF.

This clonotype was counted at least ten times. The chain couples TRBV4-1 to TRBJ2-1, with 9 nucleotides matching TRBD1. CDR3 length: 16 amino acids. J gave up 6 bases and V 0 bases, and 6 bases lay outside the gene matches. Germline-derived CDR1 and CDR2 are MGHRA and YSYEKL. This CDR3 reads CASSQDRDRVGNEQFF. The CDR3 nucleotides are TGCGCCAGCAGCCAAGACCGGGACAGGGTAGGCAATGAGCAGTTCTTC.

This clonotype was observed many times. One junction end does not reproduce the germline sequence, and a read error may be involved. The chain employs TRBV15 and TRBJ2-3; either TRBD1 or TRBD2 may fit D (6 bases each). Germline CDR1 LNHNV, CDR2 YYDKDF (reference sequence). This CDR3 comprises 16 residues. CDR3 sequence reads: CATSRDLPGASDTQYF. For the CDR3, the DNA is TGTGCTACCAGCAGAGATTTACCGGGGGCCTCAGATACGCAGTATTTT. Complete variable domain (other parts from reference TRBV15 and TRBJ2-3): DAMVIQNPRYQVTQFGKPVTLSCSQTLNHNVMYWYQQKSSQAPKLLFHYYDKDFNNEADTPDNFQSRRPNTSFCFLDIRSPGLGDTAMYLCATSRDLPGASDTQYFGPGTRLTVL.